This T cell receptor beta chain comes out of a study of shared clonotypes between healthy human individuals. Across the study: There were three CD4 naive, three CD4 memory, two CD8 naive and one CD8 memory plates per donor. Study results and caveats: Among donors, the sharing of clonotypes was expected to be influenced by sequencing depth.

The CDR3 has 15 amino acids. Trimming cost V 3 bases and J 2 bases; bases outside gene matches: 3. Germline lookup yields CDR1 GTSNPN and CDR2 SVGIG (reference sequence). As for this clone: What it binds is not known.

Positively selected for CCR7, the CD45RO-negative cells used as naive CD8 cells excluded terminally differentiated effector memory CD45RA+ cells. Data came from immunoSEQ multiplex PCR; TCRdb stores just in-frame clones and leaves some out. This table has millions of clones, about 94% appearing once. This chain joins TRBV30 and TRBJ2-2, with 10 nucleotides matching TRBD2. This clonotype was obtained from a man younger than 35 in good health. The sample comprised naive CD8+ T cells sorted from blood. CDR3 sequence reads: CAWSPLAGNTGELFF. CDR3 nucleotides: TGTGCCTGGAGCCCACTAGCGGGAAACACCGGGGAGCTGTTTTTT.